This entry lists 16 T cell receptor beta chains sequenced from one sample in a study of T-cell memory formation after mild COVID-19. TCRdb re-analysed the 5' RACE reads in MiXCR, keeping a single row per CDR3 protein. The data hold about 360,000 distinct CDR3 sequences, with around 14% observed a single time. The sample consisted of PBMCs or a T cell subset sorted from them (not recorded which). The receptor set was obtained from a man aged 18 to 29 who had mild COVID-19 (a few samples of this study predate the infection). Cell type and time point are not known.

This clonotype was seen only a few times. The chain uses TRBV3-1 and TRBJ2-1; 10 positions agree with TRBD2. The CDR3 is 19 residues long. The junction had 17 bases not matched to a gene; V was cut back by 4 bases and J by 5 bases. Germline CDR1 and CDR2: LGHDT and YNNKEL (reference sequence). CDR3 in DNA: TGTGCCAGCAGCCTCGCCTACCCTAGCGGGGGCCTGAATAACAATGAGCAGTTCTTC. Protein product: CASSLAYPSGGLNNNEQFF.

There are a few counts of this clonotype. The V gene is TRBV11-2, the J gene TRBJ2-5; D remains unclear. The germline gives CDR1 SGHAT, CDR2 FQNNGV. The V gene lost 1 base and the J gene lost 4 bases, with 10 bases spanning the gap. The CDR3 is 14 residues long. CDR3: CASSLVPGGETQYF. The CDR3 region has the DNA TGTGCCAGCAGCTTAGTACCCGGCGGAGAGACCCAGTACTTC.

This sequence joins TRBV5-1 and TRBJ1-4; no clear D. This CDR3 has 15 residues. Germline V gene lookup returns CDR1 SGHRS and CDR2 YFSETQ. The V gene lost 0 bases and the J gene lost 3 bases, with 9 bases spanning the gap. CDR3: CASSLGDGANEKLFF. The CDR3 DNA follows: TGCGCCAGCAGCTTGGGAGATGGGGCTAATGAAAAACTGTTTTTT.

This clonotype has more than one count but fewer than ten. V gene TRBV12-2 combines with J gene TRBJ2-7. TRBV12-2 has pseudogene status. This CDR3 contains 14 residues. The CDR3, as DNA: TGTGCAAGTCGCTTAACAAAGCCATCCTCCGAGCAGTACGTC. This gives the protein CASRLTKPSSEQYV.

In this sample, this clonotype turned up a few times. The chain links TRBV12-3 or TRBV12-4 to TRBJ1-2; unclear D gene. The ends were cut back, 0 bases at V and 4 bases at J, with 6 bases in the middle. The CDR3 has 13 residues. CDR3 sequence reads: CASSLAQGYGYTF. The CDR3, as DNA: TGTGCCAGCAGTTTAGCGCAAGGCTATGGCTACACCTTC.

This clonotype was recorded a few times. The V call is TRBV6-2 or TRBV6-3, the J call TRBJ1-2, with 7 bases that match TRBD1. The CDR3 is made up of 16 amino acids. Germline lookup yields CDR1 MNHEY and CDR2 SVGEGT. Germline trimming cut 0 bases from V and 3 bases from J; bases unmatched to any gene: 7. CDR3 coding DNA: TGTGCCAGCAGTTACTCGCGCCAGGGGGTATACTATGGCTACACCTTC. Translating it yields CASSYSRQGVYYGYTF.

The sample holds a few counts of this clonotype. The rearrangement links TRBV29-1 to TRBJ2-1, with a tentative D call TRBD1 (5 bases). Germline lookup yields CDR1 SQVTM and CDR2 ANQGSEA. The germline V and J ends were trimmed by 3 bases and 5 bases, with 5 bases remaining between them. CDR3 length equals 11 residues. In nucleotides, the CDR3 is TGCAGCGTTGACAGGGACAATGAGCAGTTCTTC. Encoded protein: CSVDRDNEQFF.

V gene TRBV9 combines with J gene TRBJ2-1, with D perhaps matching TRBD1 (8 bases). The germline V gene has CDR1 SGDLS and CDR2 YYNGEE. V lost 5 bases and J 8 bases, leaving 29 bases between the germline ends. This CDR3 has 18 amino acids. CDR3 in amino acids: CASSFTGGARIGYHEQFF. The CDR3 DNA reads TGTGCCAGCAGTTTTACAGGGGGGGCGCGAATTGGTTACCATGAGCAGTTCTTC. Full variable domain (remainder filled in from reference TRBV9 and TRBJ2-1): DSGVTQTPKHLITATGQRVTLRCSPRSGDLSVYWYQQSLDQGLQFLIQYYNGEERAKGNILERFSAQQFPDLHSELNLSSLELGDSALYFCASSFTGGARIGYHEQFFGPGTRLTVL.

A few counts support this clonotype. This chain joins TRBV6-5 and TRBJ2-2; D is possibly TRBD1 (6 bases). Between the trimmed V and J ends, which lost 2 bases and 4 bases, there was a span of 8 bases. Germline CDR1 MNHEY, CDR2 SVGAGI. The CDR3 is made up of 14 amino acids. The CDR3 nucleotides read TGTGCCAGCAGTTACAACAGGGTCACCGGGGAGCTGTTTTTT. Translating it yields CASSYNRVTGELFF.

There are a few counts of this clonotype. The V gene is TRBV5-1, the J gene TRBJ1-4; D is unresolved. Per the germline V gene, CDR1 is SGHRS and CDR2 is YFSETQ. The CDR3 consists of 15 residues. Deletions cut 0 bases from V and 0 bases from J, with 6 bases between. This chain's CDR3 is CASSLGETTNEKLFF. The CDR3 nucleotides are TGCGCCAGCAGCTTGGGCGAAACAACTAATGAAAAACTGTTTTTT.

V usage is TRBV5-4 and J usage is TRBJ2-7; weak D call: TRBD1 (6 bases). Germline CDR1 is SGHNT and CDR2 is YYREEE (reference sequence). The CDR3 loop spans 14 amino acids. Trimming removed 4 bases at V and 3 bases at J, with 14 bases between. For the CDR3, the DNA is TGTGCCAGCAGCCCGGCAGGGGCCAGCTACGAGCAGTACTTC. Its translation: CASSPAGASYEQYF.

This clonotype came up a few times. V gene TRBV19 combines with J gene TRBJ1-5; D not resolved. Trimming cost V 3 bases and J 4 bases, with 4 bases left between them. This CDR3 spans 12 amino acids. Germline lookup yields CDR1 LNHDA and CDR2 SQIVND (reference sequence). CDR3 sequence: CASSMKNQPQHF. CDR3 coding DNA: TGTGCCAGTAGTATGAAGAATCAGCCCCAGCATTTT.

The chain carries TRBV20-1 and TRBJ2-7; TRBD2 is a possible D gene (5 bases). Trimming left V 3 bases short and J 3 bases short, with 12 bases between. CDR1 and CDR2 (germline): DFQATT, SNEGSKA (reference sequence). The CDR3 is 13 amino acids. The CDR3: CSASEDLGYEQYF. CDR3 nucleotides: TGCAGTGCTAGTGAGGACTTGGGCTACGAGCAGTACTTC.

This chain links TRBV29-1 with TRBJ1-2; D ambiguous. The CDR3 runs to 12 residues. CDR1 is SQVTM and CDR2 is ANQGSEA in the germline V gene. Deletions cut 5 bases from V and 8 bases from J, with 15 bases between. The CDR3 sequence: CSVPLSEGGYTF. The CDR3 DNA follows: TGCAGCGTTCCTCTTTCGGAAGGCGGCTACACCTTC. The entire variable domain, with the rest obtained from reference TRBV29-1 and TRBJ1-2, is as follows: SAVISQKPSRDICQRGTSLTIQCQVDSQVTMMFWYRQQPGQSLTLIATANQGSEATYESGFVIDKFPISRPNLTFSTLTVSNMSPEDSSIYLCSVPLSEGGYTFGSGTRLTVV.

The rearrangement uses TRBV18 and TRBJ2-7; the D is unclear. Trimming left V 6 bases short and J 1 base short, with 13 bases between. CDR3 size: 14 residues. The germline CDR1 and CDR2 sequences are KGHSH and LQKENI. The CDR3 bases are TGTGCCAGCTCCGCGGAACTTTTGTCCTACGAGCAGTACGTC. Protein product: CASSAELLSYEQYV.

V and J are TRBV19 and TRBJ1-4; possibly TRBD1 for D (5 bases). Trimming took 5 bases from V and 11 from J, leaving 15 bases between them. This CDR3 spans 13 amino acids. Germline-derived CDR1 and CDR2 are LNHDA and SQIVND (reference sequence). This CDR3 is CASSGYEGRKLFF. The CDR3 DNA reads as TGTGCCAGTAGTGGTTATGAGGGGCGGAAACTGTTTTTT.